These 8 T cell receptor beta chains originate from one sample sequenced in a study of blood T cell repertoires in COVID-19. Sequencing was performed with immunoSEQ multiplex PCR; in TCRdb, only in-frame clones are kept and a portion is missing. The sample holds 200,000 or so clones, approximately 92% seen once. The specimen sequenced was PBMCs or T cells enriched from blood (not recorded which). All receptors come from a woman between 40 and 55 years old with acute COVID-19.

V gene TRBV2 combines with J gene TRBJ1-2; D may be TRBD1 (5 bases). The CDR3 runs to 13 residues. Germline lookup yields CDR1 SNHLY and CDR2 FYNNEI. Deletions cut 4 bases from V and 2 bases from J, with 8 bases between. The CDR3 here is CASSVGGNYGYTF. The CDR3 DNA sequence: TGTGCCAGCAGTGTTGGGGGGAACTATGGCTACACCTTC.

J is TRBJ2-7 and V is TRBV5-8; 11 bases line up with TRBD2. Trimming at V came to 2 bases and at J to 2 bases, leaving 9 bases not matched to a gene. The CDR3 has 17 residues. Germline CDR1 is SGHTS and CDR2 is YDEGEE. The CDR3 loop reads CASSLTVTSGGTYEQYF. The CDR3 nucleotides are TGTGCCAGCAGCTTAACCGTAACTAGCGGGGGAACCTACGAGCAGTACTTC.

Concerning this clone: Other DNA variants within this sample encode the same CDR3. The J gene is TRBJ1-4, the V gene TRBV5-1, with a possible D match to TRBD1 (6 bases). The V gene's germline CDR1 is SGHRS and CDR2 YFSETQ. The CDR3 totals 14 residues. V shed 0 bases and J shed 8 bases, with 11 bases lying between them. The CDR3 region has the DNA TGCGCCAGCAGCTTGGAACAGGGCGGGGAAAAACTGTTTTTT. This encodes CASSLEQGGEKLFF.

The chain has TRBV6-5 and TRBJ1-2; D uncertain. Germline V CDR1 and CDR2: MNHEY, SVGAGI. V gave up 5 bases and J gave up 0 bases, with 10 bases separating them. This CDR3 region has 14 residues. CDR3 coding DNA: TGTGCCAGCAGTCTTGAGGCCTCTAACTATGGCTACACCTTC. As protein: CASSLEASNYGYTF.

This CDR3 reads CASSEQGALTEAFF. CDR3 in DNA: TGTGCCAGCAGTGAACAGGGGGCGCTGACTGAAGCTTTCTTT. The chain employs TRBV2 and TRBJ1-1, with 8 nucleotides matching TRBD1. Germline values: CDR1 SNHLY, CDR2 FYNNEI. Unmatched junction bases numbered 4, after V lost 2 bases and J lost 5 bases. CDR3 length: 14 amino acids.

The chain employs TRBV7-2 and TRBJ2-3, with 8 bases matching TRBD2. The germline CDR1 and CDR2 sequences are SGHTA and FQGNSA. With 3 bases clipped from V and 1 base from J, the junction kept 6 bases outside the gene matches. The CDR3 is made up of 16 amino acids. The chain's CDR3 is CASSFILRGGTDTQYF. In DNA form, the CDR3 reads TGTGCCAGCAGCTTCATTTTGCGGGGGGGCACAGATACGCAGTATTTT.

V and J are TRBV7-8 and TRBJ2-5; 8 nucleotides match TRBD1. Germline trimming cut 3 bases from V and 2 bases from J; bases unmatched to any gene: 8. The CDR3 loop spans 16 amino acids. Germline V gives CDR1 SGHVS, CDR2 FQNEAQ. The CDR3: CASSLTGEDGQETQYF. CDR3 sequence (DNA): TGTGCCAGCAGCTTGACAGGGGAGGATGGGCAAGAGACCCAGTACTTC.

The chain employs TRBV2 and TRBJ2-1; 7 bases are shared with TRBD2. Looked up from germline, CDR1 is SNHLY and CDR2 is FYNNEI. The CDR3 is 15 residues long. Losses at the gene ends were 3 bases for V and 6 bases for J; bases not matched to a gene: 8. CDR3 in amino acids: CASSESGRMGNEQFF. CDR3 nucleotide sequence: TGTGCCAGCAGTGAGTCCGGGAGGATGGGCAATGAGCAGTTCTTC.